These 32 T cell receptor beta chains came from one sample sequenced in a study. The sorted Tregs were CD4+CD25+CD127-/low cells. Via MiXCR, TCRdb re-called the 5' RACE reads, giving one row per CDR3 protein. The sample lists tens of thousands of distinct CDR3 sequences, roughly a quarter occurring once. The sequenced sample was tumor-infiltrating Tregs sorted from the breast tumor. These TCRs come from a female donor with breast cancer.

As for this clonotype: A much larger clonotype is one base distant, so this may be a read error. The CDR3 loop reads CAASDPGTSAGEQFF. CDR3 nucleotide sequence: TGTGCCGCCAGTGATCCCGGGACTAGCGCAGGTGAGCAGTTCTTC. The V gene is TRBV24-1, the J gene TRBJ2-1; 10 bases align to TRBD2. Per the germline V gene, CDR1 is KGHDR and CDR2 is SFDVKD. CDR3 length: 15 residues.

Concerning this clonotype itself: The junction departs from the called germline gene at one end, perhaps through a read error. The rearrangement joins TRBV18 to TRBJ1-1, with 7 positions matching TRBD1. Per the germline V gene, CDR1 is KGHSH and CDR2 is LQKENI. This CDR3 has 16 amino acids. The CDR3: CANSPRGGQPNTEAFF. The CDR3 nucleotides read TGTGCCAACTCACCACGAGGGGGACAGCCGAACACTGAAGCTTTCTTT.

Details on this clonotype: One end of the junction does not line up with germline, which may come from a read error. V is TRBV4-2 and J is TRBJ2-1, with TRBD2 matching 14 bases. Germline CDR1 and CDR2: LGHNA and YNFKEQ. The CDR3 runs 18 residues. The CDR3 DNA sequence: TGTGCCTGCAGCCGGGGACTAGCGGGAGCTATCGGTGGTGTTGAGCAGTTCTTC. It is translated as CACSRGLAGAIGGVEQFF.

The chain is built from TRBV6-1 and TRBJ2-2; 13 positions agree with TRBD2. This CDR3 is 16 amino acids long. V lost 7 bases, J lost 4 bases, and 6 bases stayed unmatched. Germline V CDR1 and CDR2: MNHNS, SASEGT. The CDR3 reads CASNLGTSGITGELFF. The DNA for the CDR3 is TGTGCCAGCAACCTCGGGACTAGCGGGATCACCGGGGAGCTGTTTTTT.

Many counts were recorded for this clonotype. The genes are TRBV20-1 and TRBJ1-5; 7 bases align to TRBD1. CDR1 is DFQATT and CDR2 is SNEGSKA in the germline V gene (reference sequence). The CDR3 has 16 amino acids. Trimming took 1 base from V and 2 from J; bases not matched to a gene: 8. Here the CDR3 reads CSARGGGTVGNQPQHF. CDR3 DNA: TGCAGTGCTAGAGGGGGCGGGACAGTTGGCAATCAGCCCCAGCATTTT.

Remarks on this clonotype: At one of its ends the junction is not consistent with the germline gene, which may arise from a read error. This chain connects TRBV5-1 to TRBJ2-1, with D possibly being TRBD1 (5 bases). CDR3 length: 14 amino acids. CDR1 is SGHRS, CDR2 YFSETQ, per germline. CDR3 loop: CASSLAQGLGEQIF. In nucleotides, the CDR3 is TGTGCCAGCAGCTTGGCCCAGGGATTGGGCGAGCAGATCTTC.

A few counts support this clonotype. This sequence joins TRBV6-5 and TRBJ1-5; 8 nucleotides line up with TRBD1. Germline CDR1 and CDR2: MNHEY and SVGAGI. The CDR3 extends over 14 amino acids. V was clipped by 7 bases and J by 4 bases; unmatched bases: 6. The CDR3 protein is CASKTGTGNQPQHF. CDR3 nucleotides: TGTGCCAGCAAAACCGGGACAGGTAATCAGCCCCAGCATTTT.

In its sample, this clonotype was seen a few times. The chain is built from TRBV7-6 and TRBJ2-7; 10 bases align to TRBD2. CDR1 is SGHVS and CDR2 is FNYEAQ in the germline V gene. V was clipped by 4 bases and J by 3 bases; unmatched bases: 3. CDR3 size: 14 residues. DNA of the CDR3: TGTGCCAGCAGCTCGAGGACTAGCGGCTACGAGCAGTACTTC. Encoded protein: CASSSRTSGYEQYF.

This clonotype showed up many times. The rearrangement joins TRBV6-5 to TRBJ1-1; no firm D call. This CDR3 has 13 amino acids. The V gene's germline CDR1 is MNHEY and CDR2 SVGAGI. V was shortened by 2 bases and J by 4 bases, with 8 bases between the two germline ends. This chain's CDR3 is CASSYGVGTEAFF. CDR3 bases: TGTGCCAGCAGTTACGGTGTGGGCACTGAAGCTTTCTTT.

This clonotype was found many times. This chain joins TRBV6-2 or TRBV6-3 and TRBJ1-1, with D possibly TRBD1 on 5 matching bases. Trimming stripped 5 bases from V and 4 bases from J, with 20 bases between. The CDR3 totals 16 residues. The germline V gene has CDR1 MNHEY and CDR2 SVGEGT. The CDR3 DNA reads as TGTGCCAGCAGTCACCGGGACCCCTTTCGGATCACTGAAGCTTTCTTT. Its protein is CASSHRDPFRITEAFF.

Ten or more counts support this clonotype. This chain's CDR3 is CASSLYNEQFF. The CDR3 DNA reads TGTGCCAGCAGCCTCTACAATGAGCAGTTCTTC. The V gene is TRBV4-2, the J gene TRBJ2-1; no reliable D call. Deletions cut 4 bases from V and 3 bases from J, with 1 base between. Per the germline V gene, CDR1 is LGHNA and CDR2 is YNFKEQ. There are 11 residues in the CDR3.

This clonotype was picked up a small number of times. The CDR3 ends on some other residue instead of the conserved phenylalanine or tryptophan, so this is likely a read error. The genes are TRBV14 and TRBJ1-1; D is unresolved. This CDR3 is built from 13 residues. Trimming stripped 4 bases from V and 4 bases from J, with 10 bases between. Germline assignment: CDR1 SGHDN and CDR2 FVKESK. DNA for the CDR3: TGTGCCAGCAGCCCCTTGAGGACCACTGAAGCTTTCTCT. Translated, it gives CASSPLRTTEAFS.

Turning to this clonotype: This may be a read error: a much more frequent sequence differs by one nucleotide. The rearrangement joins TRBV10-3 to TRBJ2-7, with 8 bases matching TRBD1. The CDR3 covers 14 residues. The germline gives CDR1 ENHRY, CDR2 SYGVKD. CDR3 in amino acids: CAIKGDRGLYEHYF. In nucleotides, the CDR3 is TGTGCCATCAAAGGAGACAGGGGCCTCTACGAGCACTACTTC.

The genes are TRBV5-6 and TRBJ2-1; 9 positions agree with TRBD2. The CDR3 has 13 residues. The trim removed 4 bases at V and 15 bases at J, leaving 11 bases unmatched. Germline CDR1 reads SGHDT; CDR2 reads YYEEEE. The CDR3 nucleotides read TGTGCCAGCAGCCGATTAGCGGGAGATTCTACGTTCTTC. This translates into CASSRLAGDSTFF.

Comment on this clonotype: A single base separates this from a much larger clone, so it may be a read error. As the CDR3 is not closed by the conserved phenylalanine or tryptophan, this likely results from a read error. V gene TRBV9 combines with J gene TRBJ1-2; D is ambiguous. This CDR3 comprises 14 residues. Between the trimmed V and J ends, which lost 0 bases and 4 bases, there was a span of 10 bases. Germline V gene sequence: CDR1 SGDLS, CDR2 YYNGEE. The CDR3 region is CASSVGPTSYGYTL. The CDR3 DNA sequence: TGTGCCAGCAGCGTAGGTCCCACCAGCTATGGCTACACCCTC.

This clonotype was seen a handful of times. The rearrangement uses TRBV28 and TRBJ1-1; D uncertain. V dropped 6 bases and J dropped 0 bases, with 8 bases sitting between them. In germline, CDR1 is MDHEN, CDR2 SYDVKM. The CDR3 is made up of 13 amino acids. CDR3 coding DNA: TGTGCCAGCAGCGGCCGTATGAACACTGAAGCTTTCTTT. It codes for CASSGRMNTEAFF.

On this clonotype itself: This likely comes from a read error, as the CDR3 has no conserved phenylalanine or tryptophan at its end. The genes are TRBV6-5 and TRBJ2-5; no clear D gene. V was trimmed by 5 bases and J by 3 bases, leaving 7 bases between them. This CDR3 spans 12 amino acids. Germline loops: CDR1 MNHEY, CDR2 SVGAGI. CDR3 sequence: CASSQTKETQYL. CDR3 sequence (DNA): TGTGCCAGCAGTCAGACGAAAGAGACCCAGTACCTC.

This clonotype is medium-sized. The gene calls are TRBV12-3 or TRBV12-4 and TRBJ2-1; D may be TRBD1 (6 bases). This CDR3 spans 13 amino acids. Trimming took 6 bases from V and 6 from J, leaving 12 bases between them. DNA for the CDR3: TGTGCCAGCAGCCCCGACAGGACCAATGAGCAGTTCTTC. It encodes CASSPDRTNEQFF.

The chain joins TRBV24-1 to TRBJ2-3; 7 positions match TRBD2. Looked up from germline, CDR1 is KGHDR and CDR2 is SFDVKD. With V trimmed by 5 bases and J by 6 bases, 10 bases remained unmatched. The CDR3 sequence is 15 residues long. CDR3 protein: CATSGMTSSGDTQYF. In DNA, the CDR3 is TGTGCCACCAGTGGCATGACTAGCTCGGGTGATACGCAGTATTTT.

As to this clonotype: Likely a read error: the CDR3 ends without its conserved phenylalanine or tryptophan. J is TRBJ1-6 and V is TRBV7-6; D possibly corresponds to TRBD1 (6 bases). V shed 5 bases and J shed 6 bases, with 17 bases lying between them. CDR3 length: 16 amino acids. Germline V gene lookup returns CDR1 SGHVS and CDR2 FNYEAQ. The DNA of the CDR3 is TGTGCCAGCAGCCAGACTGCGAGGGGGATTAATTCACCCCTCCACTCT. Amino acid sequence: CASSQTARGINSPLHS.

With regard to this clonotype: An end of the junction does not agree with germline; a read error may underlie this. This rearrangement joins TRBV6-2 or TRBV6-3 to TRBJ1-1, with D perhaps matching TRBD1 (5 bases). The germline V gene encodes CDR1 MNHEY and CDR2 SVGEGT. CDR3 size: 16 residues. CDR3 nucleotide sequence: TGTGCCAGCAGTTACGTCCTGGGGGGGTCGAACACAGAAGCTTTCTTT. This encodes CASSYVLGGSNTEAFF.

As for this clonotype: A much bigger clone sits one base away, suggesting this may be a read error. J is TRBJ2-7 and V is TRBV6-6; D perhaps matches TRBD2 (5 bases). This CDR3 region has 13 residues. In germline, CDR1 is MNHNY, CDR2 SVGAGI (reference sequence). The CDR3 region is CASGYRDSYEQYF. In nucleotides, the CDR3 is TGTGCCAGCGGTTACCGGGACTCCTACGAGCAGTACTTC.

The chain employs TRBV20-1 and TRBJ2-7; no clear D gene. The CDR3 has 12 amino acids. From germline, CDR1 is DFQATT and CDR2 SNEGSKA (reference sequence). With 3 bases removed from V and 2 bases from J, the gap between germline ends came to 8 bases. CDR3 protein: CSASDRTYEQYF. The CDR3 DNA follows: TGCAGTGCTAGTGACCGAACCTACGAGCAGTACTTC.

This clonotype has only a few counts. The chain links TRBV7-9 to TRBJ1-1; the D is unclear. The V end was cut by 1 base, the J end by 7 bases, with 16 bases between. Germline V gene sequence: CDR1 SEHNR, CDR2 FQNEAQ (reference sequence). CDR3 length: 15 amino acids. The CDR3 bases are TGTGCCAGCAGCTTAGGCCAGGCCGGTGTTCATGAAGCTTTCTTT. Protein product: CASSLGQAGVHEAFF.

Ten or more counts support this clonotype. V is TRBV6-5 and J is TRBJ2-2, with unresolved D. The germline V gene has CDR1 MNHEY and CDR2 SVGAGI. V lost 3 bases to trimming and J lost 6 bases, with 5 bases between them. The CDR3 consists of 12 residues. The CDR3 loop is CASSYGAGELFF. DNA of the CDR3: TGTGCCAGCAGTTATGGAGCCGGGGAGCTGTTTTTT.

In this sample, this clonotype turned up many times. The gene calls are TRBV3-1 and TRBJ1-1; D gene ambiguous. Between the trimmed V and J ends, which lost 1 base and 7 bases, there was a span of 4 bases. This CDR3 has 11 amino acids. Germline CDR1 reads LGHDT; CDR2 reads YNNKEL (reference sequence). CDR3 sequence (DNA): TGTGCCAGCAGCCAAGCCAGTGAAGCTTTCTTT. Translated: CASSQASEAFF.

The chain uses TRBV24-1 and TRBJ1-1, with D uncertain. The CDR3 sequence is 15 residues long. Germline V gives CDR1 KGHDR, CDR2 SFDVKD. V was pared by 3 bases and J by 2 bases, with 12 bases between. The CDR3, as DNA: TGTGCCACCAGTGATCCCTCTGCCGGTAACACTGAAGCTTTCTTT. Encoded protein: CATSDPSAGNTEAFF.

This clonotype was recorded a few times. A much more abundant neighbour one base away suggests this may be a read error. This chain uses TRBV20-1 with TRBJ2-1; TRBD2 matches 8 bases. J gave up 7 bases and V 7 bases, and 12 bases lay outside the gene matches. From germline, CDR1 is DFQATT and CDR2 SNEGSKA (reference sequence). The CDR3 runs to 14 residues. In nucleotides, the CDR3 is TGCAGTGTTCCCACCGGGAGGGCTATAAATGAGCAGTTCTTC. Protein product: CSVPTGRAINEQFF.

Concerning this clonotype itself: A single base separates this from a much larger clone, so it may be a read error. The CDR3 region has the DNA TGCAGTGCTAGAAATTCGGGGTCCTACAATGAGCAGTTCTTC. Residues: CSARNSGSYNEQFF. This chain connects TRBV20-1 to TRBJ2-1, with D perhaps TRBD2 (5 bases). The germline CDR1 and CDR2 sequences are DFQATT and SNEGSKA (reference sequence). The CDR3 runs 14 residues. V lost 2 bases to trimming and J lost 1 base, with 9 bases between them.

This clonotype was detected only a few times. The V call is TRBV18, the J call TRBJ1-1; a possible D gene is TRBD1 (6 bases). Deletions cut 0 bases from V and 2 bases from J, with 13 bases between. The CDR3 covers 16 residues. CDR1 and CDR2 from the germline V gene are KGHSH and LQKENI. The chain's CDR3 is CASSPPRQARNTEAFF. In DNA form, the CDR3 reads TGTGCCAGCTCACCACCGCGACAGGCGAGAAACACTGAAGCTTTCTTT.

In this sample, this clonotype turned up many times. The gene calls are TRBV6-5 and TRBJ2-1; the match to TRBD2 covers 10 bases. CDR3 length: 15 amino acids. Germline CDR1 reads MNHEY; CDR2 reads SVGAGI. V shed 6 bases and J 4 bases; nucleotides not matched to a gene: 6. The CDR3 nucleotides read TGTGCCAGCAGCATACTAGCGGGGACGTACAATGAGCAGTTCTTC. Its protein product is CASSILAGTYNEQFF.

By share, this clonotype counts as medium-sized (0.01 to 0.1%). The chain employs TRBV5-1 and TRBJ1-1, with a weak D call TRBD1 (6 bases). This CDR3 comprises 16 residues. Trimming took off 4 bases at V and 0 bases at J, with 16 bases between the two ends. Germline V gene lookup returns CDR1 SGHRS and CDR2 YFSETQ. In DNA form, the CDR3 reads TGCGCCAGCAGCAGGGGAAGTGGACAGATGAACACTGAAGCTTTCTTT. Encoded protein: CASSRGSGQMNTEAFF. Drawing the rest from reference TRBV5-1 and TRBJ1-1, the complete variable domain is KAGVTQTPRYLIKTRGQQVTLSCSPISGHRSVSWYQQTPGQGLQFLFEYFSETQRNKGNFPGRFSGRQFSNSRSEMNVSTLELGDSALYLCASSRGSGQMNTEAFFGQGTRLTVV.